The clone carrying this TCR beta chain was seen repeatedly, ten times or more. Its antigen is undetermined. The sample belongs to a study of CD8 T cells in ankylosing spondylitis. Findings and limits, study-wide: What appeared characteristic of ankylosing spondylitis blood was a TCR beta motif of eight highly homologous variants.

TCR beta libraries were made by quantitative 5'-RACE with molecular barcodes. TCRdb processed the 5' RACE reads anew with MiXCR; each CDR3 protein has one entry. The sample lists approximately 500,000 distinct CDR3 sequences; roughly 12% were seen once. Germline V lookup: CDR1 MNHNY, CDR2 SVGAGI (reference sequence). The CDR3 length is 13 residues. V was shortened by 8 bases and J by 2 bases, with 13 bases between the two germline ends. Source material: blood, either unsorted or a sorted T cell fraction (not recorded which). This chain connects TRBV6-6 to TRBJ2-7; D remains ambiguous. The clonotype comes from a male donor with ankylosing spondylitis. The CDR3, as DNA: TGTGCCAGCGCCCCCCATTATGCCTACGAGCAGTACTTC. Its translation is CASAPHYAYEQYF.